This T cell receptor beta chain is from a study of control samples from healthy donors and cancer patients. The count of this clone is one. Germline V lookup: CDR1 SGHKS, CDR2 YYEKEE (reference sequence). With V trimmed by 4 bases and J by 2 bases, 7 bases remained unmatched. The CDR3 length is 16 residues. Produced via immunoSEQ multiplex PCR; TCRdb's table is partial and in-frame only. The sample includes around 84,000 clones, 90% to 95% of them seen just once. The sample consisted of blood. The rearrangement uses TRBV5-5 and TRBJ2-5; TRBD2 matches 11 bases. This TCR was sampled from a young man in good health. In nucleotides, the CDR3 is TGTGCCAGCAGCCCGGCGAGACTAGCGGGGCAAGAGACCCAGTACTTC. Its protein product is CASSPARLAGQETQYF.